Shown below are 17 T cell receptor beta chains from a single sample sequenced in a study of blood T cell repertoires in COVID-19. Clones were read by immunoSEQ multiplex PCR, and TCRdb kept only the in-frame ones, dropping some. This sample yields approximately 170,000 clones, of which about four fifths are seen a single time; around 20% belongs to the top ten. Material: peripheral blood. Receptor source: a woman aged 70 to 79 who had recovered from COVID-19.

J is TRBJ2-7 and V is TRBV11-1, with 7 bases that match TRBD1. In germline, CDR1 is SGHAT, CDR2 FQDESV (reference sequence). After removal of 4 bases from V and 2 bases from J, the junction contained 8 bases not matched to a gene. The length of the CDR3 is 15 residues. CDR3 region: CASSSWGQQAYEQYF. In nucleotides, the CDR3 is TGTGCCAGCAGCTCGTGGGGACAGCAAGCCTACGAGCAGTACTTC.

The chain employs TRBV4-3 and TRBJ2-7; TRBD1 is a possible D gene (5 bases). This CDR3 is built from 13 residues. Germline V gene sequence: CDR1 LGHNA, CDR2 YSLEER. The V and J ends lost 3 bases and 3 bases respectively, with 9 bases between them. The DNA of the CDR3 is TGCGCCAGCAGCCAGGGGCTAGTCTACGAGCAGTACTTC. This translates into CASSQGLVYEQYF.

The genes are TRBV19 and TRBJ2-1; 7 bases are a match to TRBD2. CDR3 length: 15 amino acids. The V and J ends lost 5 bases and 7 bases, in that order; junction bases with no gene match: 11. Germline V gives CDR1 LNHDA, CDR2 SQIVND (reference sequence). CDR3 sequence (DNA): TGTGCCAGTAGTCCCAGCTGGACTAGTTTAAATGAGCAGTTCTTC. Residues: CASSPSWTSLNEQFF.

A note on this clone: Other DNA sequences from this sample encode an identical CDR3 as well. The chain recombines TRBV20-1 with TRBJ2-5; D is undetermined. Germline V gives CDR1 DFQATT, CDR2 SNEGSKA (reference sequence). V shed 3 bases and J shed 5 bases, with 4 bases lying between them. The CDR3 sequence is 10 residues long. CDR3 protein: CSASSETQYF. For the CDR3, the DNA is TGCAGTGCTAGCTCGGAGACCCAGTACTTC.

V and J are TRBV5-1 and TRBJ2-3, with 10 bases matching TRBD2. V trimming: 4 bases; J trimming: 1 base; junction bases outside the gene matches: 3. Germline loops: CDR1 SGHRS, CDR2 YFSETQ. CDR3 length equals 15 residues. For the CDR3, the DNA is TGCGCCAGCAGCCCCGGGACTAGCGGCACAGATACGCAGTATTTT. Translation gives CASSPGTSGTDTQYF.

V is TRBV7-6 and J is TRBJ1-4, with a weak D call TRBD1 (5 bases). This CDR3 has 15 amino acids. V shed 1 base and J shed 8 bases, with 14 bases lying between them. Germline CDR1 is SGHVS and CDR2 is FNYEAQ. DNA of the CDR3: TGTGCCAGCAGCTTAGGTGAAGGGGAAGGGGAAAAACTGTTTTTT. Residues: CASSLGEGEGEKLFF.

On this clone itself: Different DNA sequences within this sample yield the same CDR3. DNA for the CDR3: TGTGCCAGCAGCCAGGGGGCGGGGGGCTACACCTTC. Translated, it gives CASSQGAGGYTF. V and J are TRBV6-5 and TRBJ1-2; 8 positions agree with TRBD1. CDR3 size: 12 residues. Germline assignment: CDR1 MNHEY and CDR2 SVGAGI. Trimming cost V 6 bases and J 8 bases; bases outside gene matches: 5.

The chain employs TRBV5-5 and TRBJ2-7; no firm D call. The CDR3 runs 13 residues. CDR1 SGHKS and CDR2 YYEKEE come from the germline V gene (reference sequence). With 6 bases removed from V and 0 bases from J, the gap between germline ends came to 10 bases. In DNA, the CDR3 is TGTGCCAGCACGCCGGCAGGCTCCTACGAGCAGTACTTC. Protein: CASTPAGSYEQYF.

A few counts support this clone. The J gene is TRBJ2-7, the V gene TRBV7-2; D is perhaps TRBD1 (5 bases). CDR1 and CDR2 from the germline V gene are SGHTA and FQGNSA. V shed 6 bases and J shed 5 bases, with 14 bases lying between them. This CDR3 region has 13 residues. In DNA, the CDR3 is TGTGCCAGCAGTTTTAGGGGATCTAACGAGCAGTACTTC. It is translated as CASSFRGSNEQYF.

The chain uses TRBV9 and TRBJ2-7, with D tentatively TRBD2 (5 bases). Trimming removed 3 bases at V and 6 bases at J, with 10 bases between. The CDR3 has 12 amino acids. Germline V lookup: CDR1 SGDLS, CDR2 YYNGEE. CDR3 amino acids: CASSDPRAEQYF. The CDR3, as DNA: TGTGCCAGCAGCGACCCGCGGGCCGAGCAGTACTTC.

This chain links TRBV4-1 with TRBJ2-5; perhaps TRBD1 as D (5 bases). V was trimmed by 1 base and J by 0 bases, leaving 21 bases between them. The germline V gene encodes CDR1 MGHRA and CDR2 YSYEKL. CDR3 length: 19 residues. The CDR3 sequence: CASSQVVWESRAYQETQYF. The CDR3 DNA reads as TGCGCCAGCAGCCAAGTAGTGTGGGAAAGCAGGGCGTACCAAGAGACCCAGTACTTC.

The rearrangement links TRBV30 to TRBJ1-2; a possible D gene is TRBD1 (5 bases). V was cut by 4 bases and J by 0 bases, with 15 bases left in between. There are 15 residues in the CDR3. CDR1 is GTSNPN and CDR2 is SVGIG in the germline V gene (reference sequence). The CDR3 here is CAWTRRVTSNYGYTF. CDR3 bases: TGTGCCTGGACCCGCAGGGTCACCTCTAACTATGGCTACACCTTC. Using reference TRBV30 and TRBJ1-2 for the parts outside the CDR3, the full variable domain is SQTIHQWPATLVQPVGSPLSLECTVEGTSNPNLYWYRQAAGRGLQLLFYSVGIGQISSEVPQNLSASRPQDRQFILSSKKLLLSDSGFYLCAWTRRVTSNYGYTFGSGTRLTVV.

This rearrangement joins TRBV6-1 to TRBJ1-4; D is possibly TRBD1 (6 bases). Germline CDR1 MNHNS, CDR2 SASEGT. The germline V and J ends were trimmed by 3 bases and 7 bases, with 12 bases remaining between them. This CDR3 comprises 14 residues. The CDR3 nucleotides read TGTGCCAGCAGTGATCAGGGGATAGGTGAAAAACTGTTTTTT. Protein product: CASSDQGIGEKLFF.

This chain joins TRBV10-1 and TRBJ2-3; D possibly corresponds to TRBD1 (6 bases). CDR1 is WNHNN, CDR2 SYGVQD, per germline (reference sequence). V lost 2 bases and J lost 7, with 16 bases in between. There are 15 residues in the CDR3. The CDR3 loop is CASSEAETGYHTQYF. CDR3 in DNA: TGCGCCAGCAGTGAGGCCGAGACAGGATACCATACGCAGTATTTT.

The chain links TRBV2 to TRBJ2-1, with D possibly being TRBD2 (7 bases). V was trimmed by 1 base and J by 14 bases, leaving 9 bases between them. The CDR3 is made up of 11 amino acids. Germline loops: CDR1 SNHLY, CDR2 FYNNEI. CDR3 amino acids: CASSEEGGKFF. DNA for the CDR3: TGTGCCAGCAGTGAAGAGGGGGGGAAGTTCTTC.

The J gene is TRBJ2-3, the V gene TRBV5-1; TRBD2 matches at 11 bases. Germline V lookup: CDR1 SGHRS, CDR2 YFSETQ. V trimming: 0 bases; J trimming: 5 bases; junction bases outside the gene matches: 8. The CDR3 is 17 residues long. The CDR3, as DNA: TGCGCCAGCAGCTTGGGGCTTAGCGGGGGGGCCGTAGATACGCAGTATTTT. Residues: CASSLGLSGGAVDTQYF.

In this sample, this clone turned up once. The V gene is TRBV5-4, the J gene TRBJ2-2; 8 positions match TRBD1. J gave up 1 base and V 3 bases, and 2 bases lay outside the gene matches. CDR3 length equals 15 residues. In germline, CDR1 is SGHNT, CDR2 YYREEE (reference sequence). The CDR3 spells CASSSGQVNTGELFF. The CDR3 DNA reads TGTGCCAGCAGCTCGGGACAGGTGAACACCGGGGAGCTGTTTTTT. Combining the CDR3 with reference TRBV5-4 and TRBJ2-2 gives the whole variable domain ETGVTQSPTHLIKTRGQQVTLRCSSQSGHNTVSWYQQALGQGPQFIFQYYREEENGRGNFPPRFSGLQFPNYSSELNVNALELDDSALYLCASSSGQVNTGELFFGEGSRLTVL.